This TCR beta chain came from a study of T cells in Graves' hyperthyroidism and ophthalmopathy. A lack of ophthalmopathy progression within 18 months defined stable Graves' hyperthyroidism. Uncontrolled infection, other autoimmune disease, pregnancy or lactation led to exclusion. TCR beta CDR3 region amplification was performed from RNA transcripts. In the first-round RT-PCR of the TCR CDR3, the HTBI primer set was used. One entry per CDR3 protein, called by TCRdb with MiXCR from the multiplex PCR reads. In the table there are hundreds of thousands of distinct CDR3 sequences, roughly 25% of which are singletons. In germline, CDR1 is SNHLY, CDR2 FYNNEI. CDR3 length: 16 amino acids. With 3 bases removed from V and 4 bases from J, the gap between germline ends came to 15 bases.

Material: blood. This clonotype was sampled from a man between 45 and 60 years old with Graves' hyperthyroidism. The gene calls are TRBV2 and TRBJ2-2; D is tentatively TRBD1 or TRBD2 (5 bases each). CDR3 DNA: TGTGCCAGCAGTGAGTTGTCGGGACGAGGCACCGGGGAGCTGTTTTTT. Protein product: CASSELSGRGTGELFF.